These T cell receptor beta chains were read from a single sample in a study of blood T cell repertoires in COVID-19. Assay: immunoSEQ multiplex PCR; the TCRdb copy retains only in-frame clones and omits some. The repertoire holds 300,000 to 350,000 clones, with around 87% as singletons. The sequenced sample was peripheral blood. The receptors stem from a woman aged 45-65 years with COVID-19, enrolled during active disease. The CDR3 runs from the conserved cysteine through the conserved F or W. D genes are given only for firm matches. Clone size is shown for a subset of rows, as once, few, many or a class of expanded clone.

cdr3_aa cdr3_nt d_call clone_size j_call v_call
CSVEPQGDHYGYTF TGCAGCGTTGAACCCCAGGGGGATCACTATGGCTACACCTTC TRBD1 NA TRBJ1-2 TRBV29-1
CASSLVPGISGRTDTQYF TGTGCCAGCAGCTTAGTGCCGGGAATTAGCGGGAGGACAGATACGCAGTATTTT TRBD2 once TRBJ2-3 TRBV7-8
CASSLAQGQETQYF TGTGCCAGCAGCTTAGCGCAGGGACAAGAGACCCAGTACTTC NA NA TRBJ2-5 TRBV7-9
CSARDSYGYTF TGCAGTGCTCGGGACAGCTATGGCTACACCTTC TRBD1 NA TRBJ1-2 TRBV20-1
CASSILQGQGGYGYTF TGTGCCAGTAGTATCCTCCAAGGACAGGGAGGCTATGGCTACACCTTC TRBD1 NA TRBJ1-2 TRBV19
CASRGPGAGQPQHF TGTGCCAGCAGGGGACCAGGGGCAGGTCAGCCCCAGCATTTT NA NA TRBJ1-5 TRBV2
CASSQAGARGEKLFF TGTGCCAGCAGCCAAGCGGGAGCCCGGGGGGAAAAACTGTTTTTT NA NA TRBJ1-4 TRBV7-9
CASSQERSRGNTGELFF TGCGCCAGCAGCCAAGAAAGGAGCAGAGGGAACACCGGGGAGCTGTTTTTT NA once TRBJ2-2 TRBV4-1
CASSYVQGDTEAFF TGCGCCAGCAGCTACGTACAGGGGGACACTGAAGCTTTCTTT TRBD1 NA TRBJ1-1 TRBV5-1
CASSPLVDSLNYGYTF TGTGCCAGCTCACCACTAGTGGACAGTCTTAACTATGGCTACACCTTC NA NA TRBJ1-2 TRBV18
CASSDRGGNTEAFF TGTGCCAGCAGCGACAGGGGTGGAAACACTGAAGCTTTCTTT TRBD1 NA TRBJ1-1 TRBV7-9
CASSGSGDYGYTF TGTGCCAGCAGCGGAAGCGGGGACTATGGCTACACCTTC NA once TRBJ1-2 TRBV11-3
CASRATGETQYF TGTGCCAGTAGGGCGACTGGAGAGACCCAGTACTTC NA NA TRBJ2-5 TRBV19
CASSKTGGWTEAFF TGTGCCAGCAGCAAGACAGGGGGATGGACTGAAGCTTTCTTT TRBD1 NA TRBJ1-1 TRBV6-2/TRBV6-3
CASSQGNGRWYNEQFF TGCGCCAGCAGCCAAGGGAACGGGAGATGGTACAATGAGCAGTTCTTC NA NA TRBJ2-1 TRBV4-1
CAIRGTGGNYGYTF TGTGCCATCAGAGGGACAGGCGGTAACTATGGCTACACCTTC TRBD1 NA TRBJ1-2 TRBV10-3
CASSQDYRAVQPQHF TGCGCCAGCAGCCAAGATTACAGGGCGGTACAGCCCCAGCATTTT NA NA TRBJ1-5 TRBV4-1
CATTTGTSGSYNEQFF TGTGCCACCACTACTGGGACTAGCGGTTCCTACAATGAGCAGTTCTTC TRBD2 NA TRBJ2-1 TRBV5-4
CAWSSTGGTHEQYF TGTGCCTGGAGTTCGACAGGGGGGACCCACGAGCAGTACTTC TRBD1 NA TRBJ2-7 TRBV30
CASSPGTGRGTGELFF TGTGCCAGCAGCCCTGGAACAGGGAGGGGCACCGGGGAGCTGTTTTTT NA NA TRBJ2-2 TRBV7-8
CASSLAPSGAPSAYEQYF TGTGCCAGCAGCTTAGCGCCCAGCGGAGCTCCCTCAGCCTACGAGCAGTACTTC NA NA TRBJ2-7 TRBV7-2
CATSDGVRDRHNEQFF TGTGCCACCAGTGATGGAGTCCGGGACAGACACAATGAGCAGTTCTTC TRBD1 NA TRBJ2-1 TRBV24-1
CASSSGPGNTIYF TGTGCCAGCAGTTCAGGGCCCGGAAACACCATATATTTT NA NA TRBJ1-3 TRBV27
CATSDPRSTAGELFF TGTGCCACCAGTGACCCCCGGAGCACCGCCGGGGAGCTGTTTTTT NA NA TRBJ2-2 TRBV24-1
CASSLRTSTDTQYF TGCGCCAGCAGTCTGCGGACTAGCACAGATACGCAGTATTTT NA NA TRBJ2-3 TRBV5-1
CASSHSGRAAEQFF TGTGCCAGCAGCCATAGCGGGAGGGCCGCTGAGCAGTTCTTC TRBD2 once TRBJ2-1 TRBV14
CASSNLGGLGRHSNQPQHF TGTGCCAGCAGCAATTTAGGGGGCCTGGGCAGACATAGCAATCAGCCCCAGCATTTT NA NA TRBJ1-5 TRBV21-1
CAWRTGLYSGNTIYF TGTGCCTGGAGAACAGGGCTCTACTCTGGAAACACCATATATTTT NA NA TRBJ1-3 TRBV30
CAWARLQGLTIGYTF TGTGCCTGGGCCCGACTACAGGGCTTGACTATTGGCTACACCTTC NA NA TRBJ1-2 TRBV30
CASALAGGYEQYF TGTGCCTCTGCACTAGCGGGAGGGTATGAGCAGTACTTC TRBD2 once TRBJ2-7 TRBV30
CASSLVGANYGYTF TGTGCCAGCAGCTTAGTAGGAGCTAACTATGGCTACACCTTC NA NA TRBJ1-2 TRBV11-2
CASSSEAHNSPLHF TGTGCCAGCAGTTCCGAGGCCCATAATTCACCCCTCCACTTT NA NA TRBJ1-6 TRBV6-1
CASSPRRVGKLFF TGTGCCAGCAGCCCTCGCCGGGTCGGAAAACTGTTTTTT NA NA TRBJ1-4 TRBV7-8
CASSTPGLAGVYLSTDTQYF TGTGCCAGCAGCACCCCGGGACTAGCGGGAGTCTACCTAAGCACAGATACGCAGTATTTT TRBD2 NA TRBJ2-3 TRBV7-3
CASSEETSTTETQYF TGTGCCAGCAGTGAGGAGACTAGTACAACGGAGACCCAGTACTTC NA NA TRBJ2-5 TRBV2
CATSEGLAGGRSVF TGTGCCACCAGTGAGGGACTAGCGGGAGGCCGGTCGGTCTTC TRBD2 NA TRBJ2-7 TRBV10-3
CASSTDGAGANVLTF TGTGCCAGCAGCACAGACGGGGCTGGGGCCAACGTCCTGACTTTC NA NA TRBJ2-6 TRBV7-6
CASSLSPGQVPEQYF TGTGCCAGCAGCCTATCTCCGGGACAGGTACCCGAGCAGTACTTC TRBD1 few TRBJ2-7 TRBV11-2
CASRLGGSGETQYF TGCGCCAGCAGACTGGGGGGTTCCGGGGAGACCCAGTACTTC NA NA TRBJ2-5 TRBV5-1
CASSLVQENSPLHF TGCGCCAGCAGCTTGGTTCAGGAAAATTCACCCCTCCACTTT NA NA TRBJ1-6 TRBV5-1
CASSQGGQGASLGQYF TGTGCCAGCAGCCAAGGGGGACAGGGGGCCTCACTAGGGCAGTACTTC TRBD1 few TRBJ2-7 TRBV14
CASSSGQGPGELFF TGCGCCAGCAGCTCAGGTCAGGGTCCCGGGGAGCTGTTTTTT NA NA TRBJ2-2 TRBV5-1
CASSPQGGFYGYTF TGTGCCAGTAGTCCTCAAGGGGGATTCTATGGCTACACCTTC NA NA TRBJ1-2 TRBV19
CSVAGGHSEAFF TGCAGCGTTGCAGGGGGCCATTCTGAAGCTTTCTTT TRBD1 few TRBJ1-1 TRBV29-1
CASRQGLMAFF TGTGCCAGCAGACAGGGGTTGATGGCTTTCTTT TRBD1 NA TRBJ1-1 TRBV12-3/TRBV12-4
CASSPDYRPRLAGELFF TGTGCCAGCAGCCCGGACTACCGACCCCGATTAGCCGGGGAGCTGTTTTTT NA NA TRBJ2-2 TRBV9
CASTWTPTTDTQYF TGTGCCAGTACCTGGACACCCACCACAGATACGCAGTATTTT NA NA TRBJ2-3 TRBV19